Presented here are 32 T cell receptor beta chains from one specimen sequenced in a study of T cells in Graves' hyperthyroidism and ophthalmopathy. TCR beta CDR3 regions were amplified from RNA. The TCR CDR3 was amplified in a first-round RT-PCR using the HTBI primer set. Via MiXCR, TCRdb re-called the multiplex PCR reads, giving one row per CDR3 protein. The table shows about 340,000 distinct CDR3 sequences, with 18% occurring only once. Source material: blood. All receptors derive from a woman aged 45 to 65 with Graves' hyperthyroidism.

This clonotype was counted between two and nine times. The V and J genes are TRBV12-3 or TRBV12-4 and TRBJ2-2; 8 nucleotides line up with TRBD2. The CDR3 is made up of 13 amino acids. J lost 4 bases, V lost 6 bases, and 1 base had no gene match. The CDR3 region has the DNA TGTGCCAGCAGGGGGACTAGCACCGGGGAGCTGTTTTTT. It translates to CASRGTSTGELFF.

A few counts support this clonotype. The chain joins TRBV27 to TRBJ1-2; TRBD1 agrees at 8 bases. This CDR3 has 14 residues. Germline-derived CDR1 and CDR2 are MNHEY and SMNVEV (reference sequence). Trimming took 5 bases from V and 5 from J; bases not matched to a gene: 7. This chain's CDR3 is CASSPTQGGYGYTF. The CDR3 DNA follows: TGTGCCAGCAGTCCGACACAGGGGGGATATGGCTACACCTTC.

This clonotype was recorded at least ten times. V usage is TRBV10-2 and J usage is TRBJ2-7, with D possibly being TRBD2 (7 bases). There are 14 residues in the CDR3. The V end lost 6 bases, the J end lost 0 bases, and 12 bases lay between the germline ends. CDR1 and CDR2 from the germline V gene are WSHSY and SAAADI. The CDR3 nucleotides are TGCGCCAGCAGGGGGGCTAGCGGCTCCTACGAGCAGTACTTC. It is translated as CASRGASGSYEQYF.

This clonotype was seen a handful of times. The V gene is TRBV12-3 or TRBV12-4, the J gene TRBJ2-2; tentatively, D is TRBD2 (5 bases). Trimming cost V 3 bases and J 7 bases, with 6 bases left between them. The CDR3 runs to 12 residues. CDR3 DNA sequence: TGTGCCAGCAGTTTCCGGGACGGGGAGCTGTTTTTT. It specifies CASSFRDGELFF.

This clonotype was seen ten or more times. This rearrangement joins TRBV28 to TRBJ2-3; 8 nucleotides align to TRBD2. In germline, CDR1 is MDHEN, CDR2 SYDVKM. This CDR3 spans 15 amino acids. The trim removed 3 bases at V and 4 bases at J, leaving 6 bases unmatched. The CDR3 reads CASSFAGGGADTQYF. The DNA for the CDR3 is TGTGCCAGCAGTTTTGCGGGAGGAGGGGCAGATACGCAGTATTTT.

The chain uses TRBV20-1 and TRBJ2-5, with D tentatively TRBD2 (7 bases). Germline lookup yields CDR1 DFQATT and CDR2 SNEGSKA (reference sequence). The CDR3 is 14 amino acids. The V end lost 6 bases, the J end lost 4 bases, and 18 bases lay between the germline ends. The CDR3 loop reads CSARGGGAVETQYF. CDR3 DNA sequence: TGCAGTGCAAGGGGGGGAGGCGCGGTAGAGACCCAGTACTTC.

This clonotype was detected only a few times. This sequence joins TRBV20-1 and TRBJ2-1; D assignment may be TRBD1 or TRBD2 (5 bases each). V shed 0 bases and J shed 10 bases, with 22 bases lying between them. The CDR3 extends over 16 amino acids. Germline-derived CDR1 and CDR2 are DFQATT and SNEGSKA (reference sequence). The CDR3 region is CSARDRRTSRVAEQFF. DNA of the CDR3: TGCAGTGCTAGAGATAGGAGAACGTCCAGGGTAGCGGAGCAGTTCTTC.

This clonotype has a count of ten or more. This chain joins TRBV7-3 and TRBJ2-1; D not certain. The CDR3 consists of 14 residues. V was pared by 5 bases and J by 6 bases, with 14 bases between. Germline CDR1 reads SGHTA; CDR2 reads FQGTGA. CDR3 protein: CASSDRKGSNEQFF. CDR3 DNA sequence: TGTGCCAGCAGCGATCGAAAGGGCTCCAATGAGCAGTTCTTC.

V usage is TRBV5-1 and J usage is TRBJ2-5; 9 bases agree with TRBD1. Germline V lookup: CDR1 SGHRS, CDR2 YFSETQ. This CDR3 has 16 amino acids. The ends lost 3 bases at V and 5 bases at J; junction bases unmatched: 11. As DNA, the CDR3 is TGCGCCAGCAGCTCCGCAGGACAGGGGAGTAGGGAGACCCAGTACTTC. Protein product: CASSSAGQGSRETQYF.

On this clonotype: A single base separates this from a much larger clone, so it may be a read error. J is TRBJ2-1 and V is TRBV5-1, with TRBD1 matching over 7 bases. CDR3 size: 15 residues. The germline gives CDR1 SGHRS, CDR2 YFSETQ. V shed 4 bases, J shed 1 base, and the junction held 5 bases outside the gene matches. Here the CDR3 DNA reads TGCGCCAGCAGCCCTCGGGACAGATCCTACAATGAGCAGTTCTTC. Its translation: CASSPRDRSYNEQFF.

The genes are TRBV5-1 and TRBJ1-2; possibly TRBD1 for D (6 bases). Between the trimmed V and J ends, which lost 0 bases and 1 base, there was a span of 16 bases. This CDR3 has 17 residues. The germline V gene encodes CDR1 SGHRS and CDR2 YFSETQ. CDR3 in amino acids: CASSLGGAGQFNYGYTF. The DNA for the CDR3 is TGCGCCAGCAGCTTGGGGGGAGCCGGACAGTTTAACTATGGCTACACCTTC.

This clonotype was counted many times. The rearrangement links TRBV7-8 to TRBJ2-5; D not certain. The V and J ends lost 5 bases and 4 bases respectively, with 20 bases between them. The CDR3 is 16 residues long. CDR1 and CDR2 from the germline V gene are SGHVS and FQNEAQ. In nucleotides, the CDR3 is TGTGCCAGCAGCGAACCCCGGGTCCCACGTCGAGAGACCCAGTACTTC. This sequence encodes CASSEPRVPRRETQYF.

In regard to this clonotype: The junction and the germline gene differ at one end; a read error may be behind it. V is TRBV20-1 and J is TRBJ2-5, with a possible D match to TRBD2 (7 bases). The CDR3 runs to 17 residues. Per the germline V gene, CDR1 is DFQATT and CDR2 is SNEGSKA (reference sequence). CDR3 protein: CSARHPWAGAAQETQDF. The CDR3 DNA is TGCAGTGCTAGACACCCTTGGGCGGGGGCGGCCCAAGAGACCCAGGACTTC.

Here the CDR3 reads CASRSSRTASTDTQYF. CDR3 nucleotide sequence: TGTGCCAGTAGGTCGTCTCGAACGGCTAGCACAGATACGCAGTATTTT. This sequence joins TRBV19 and TRBJ2-3; D uncertain. Germline loops: CDR1 LNHDA, CDR2 SQIVND (reference sequence). V lost 6 bases to trimming and J lost 0 bases, with 16 bases between them. The CDR3 runs 16 residues.

This clonotype was seen a handful of times. The rearrangement joins TRBV7-9 to TRBJ2-4, with TRBD2 identical over 11 bases. Germline CDR1 reads SEHNR; CDR2 reads FQNEAQ (reference sequence). J lost 4 bases, V lost 5 bases, and 7 bases had no gene match. This CDR3 is built from 16 residues. The CDR3 region has the DNA TGTGCCAGCAGCCCAGAGAGACTAGCGGGGAAAAACATTCAGTACTTC. It translates to CASSPERLAGKNIQYF.

This clonotype came up many times. The CDR3 coding sequence is TGTGCCAGCTCACCAGGGCAGGGTATCGATGAGCAGTTCTTC. Protein: CASSPGQGIDEQFF. The chain has TRBV18 and TRBJ2-1; D is perhaps TRBD1 (5 bases). The ends were cut back, 2 bases at V and 8 bases at J, with 13 bases in the middle. The CDR3 spans 14 residues. Germline lookup yields CDR1 KGHSH and CDR2 LQKENI.

J is TRBJ2-1 and V is TRBV7-2; no clear D gene. The V end lost 5 bases, the J end lost 0 bases, and 20 bases lay between the germline ends. The CDR3 totals 18 residues. Germline V gene data show CDR1 as SGHTA and CDR2 as FQGNSA. CDR3 sequence: CASSPRLGRTSSYNEQFF. CDR3 in DNA: TGTGCCAGCAGCCCCCGATTAGGACGAACCTCCTCCTACAATGAGCAGTTCTTC.

This clonotype was seen repeatedly, ten times or more. The chain employs TRBV6-1 and TRBJ2-7; 8 bases are shared with TRBD1. V gave up 6 bases and J gave up 2 bases; unmatched junction bases: 3. Germline CDR1 and CDR2: MNHNS and SASEGT. The CDR3 contains 13 residues. The CDR3 nucleotides read TGTGCCAGCAGCGAGGACAGGGCCTACGAGCAGTACGTC. The encoded protein is CASSEDRAYEQYV.

The gene calls are TRBV27 and TRBJ2-5; D remains ambiguous. The V and J ends lost 5 bases and 6 bases respectively, with 13 bases between them. CDR3 length: 13 amino acids. Germline values: CDR1 MNHEY, CDR2 SMNVEV (reference sequence). CDR3 DNA: TGTGCCAGCAGTCCGTTCGTAAAGAAGACCCAGTACTTC. Amino acid sequence: CASSPFVKKTQYF.

The V call is TRBV19, the J call TRBJ2-1; 8 nucleotides line up with TRBD1. The CDR3 consists of 16 residues. The germline gives CDR1 LNHDA, CDR2 SQIVND (reference sequence). Unmatched junction bases numbered 6, after V lost 2 bases and J lost 3 bases. DNA for the CDR3: TGTGCCAGTAGTATATCCGGGACAGGAATCTACAATGAGCAGTTCTTC. This gives the protein CASSISGTGIYNEQFF.

This rearrangement joins TRBV10-3 to TRBJ2-7; 8 bases match TRBD2. Trimming removed 0 bases from V and 6 bases from J; junction bases left unmatched: 7. The CDR3 has 15 amino acids. Germline CDR1 ENHRY, CDR2 SYGVKD. CDR3 nucleotide sequence: TGTGCCATCAGTGAGTCGAGAGCGGGAGTTATCGAGCAGTACTTC. It yields the protein CAISESRAGVIEQYF.

There are many counts of this clonotype. J is TRBJ1-2 and V is TRBV28; TRBD1 might be the D (5 bases). Germline V gene sequence: CDR1 MDHEN, CDR2 SYDVKM. V lost 4 bases and J 5 bases, leaving 14 bases between the germline ends. CDR3 size: 14 residues. The CDR3 loop is CASSSAGTAYGYTF. CDR3 nucleotides: TGTGCCAGCAGTTCCGCCGGGACCGCTTATGGCTACACCTTC.

The J gene is TRBJ2-7, the V gene TRBV12-3 or TRBV12-4, with 10 bases that match TRBD1. This CDR3 comprises 16 residues. With V trimmed by 6 bases and J by 2 bases, 10 bases remained unmatched. DNA for the CDR3: TGTGCCAGCAGGGGGGTGGGACAGGGGTTTCCCTACGAGCAGTACGTC. Translated, it gives CASRGVGQGFPYEQYV.

The chain is built from TRBV2 and TRBJ1-1, with no clear D. The CDR3 contains 13 residues. Germline V gene sequence: CDR1 SNHLY, CDR2 FYNNEI. V lost 3 bases to trimming and J lost 2 bases, with 7 bases between them. CDR3 region: CASSDEINTEAFF. In nucleotides, the CDR3 is TGTGCCAGCAGTGACGAGATAAACACTGAAGCTTTCTTT.

This clonotype occurred many times. The chain employs TRBV2 and TRBJ1-5, with D perhaps TRBD1 (6 bases). V lost 4 bases and J lost 6, with 10 bases in between. Germline-derived CDR1 and CDR2 are SNHLY and FYNNEI. The CDR3 covers 13 residues. The DNA of the CDR3 is TGTGCCAGCAGTGGAGACAGGTTTCAGCCCCAGCATTTT. Its translation: CASSGDRFQPQHF.

The rearrangement uses TRBV19 and TRBJ2-1, with 7 bases lining up with TRBD2. CDR1 is LNHDA, CDR2 SQIVND, per germline (reference sequence). V dropped 5 bases and J dropped 9; count of bases not matched to a gene: 4. The CDR3 length is 12 residues. CDR3 residues: CASSSASGEQFF. Here the CDR3 DNA reads TGTGCCAGTAGTTCGGCTAGCGGTGAGCAGTTCTTC.

This chain links TRBV3-1 with TRBJ2-6; D is ambiguous. The CDR3 runs 15 residues. V lost 4 bases and J 0 bases, leaving 7 bases between the germline ends. Germline assignment: CDR1 LGHDT and CDR2 YNNKEL (reference sequence). CDR3 DNA: TGTGCCAGCAGCCCCGATATCTCTGGGGCCAACGTCCTGACTTTC. Amino acid sequence: CASSPDISGANVLTF.

The rearrangement links TRBV3-1 to TRBJ2-2; D ambiguous. The germline gives CDR1 LGHDT, CDR2 YNNKEL (reference sequence). The V gene lost 4 bases and the J gene lost 6 bases, with 9 bases spanning the gap. The length of the CDR3 is 13 residues. CDR3 sequence reads: CASSLLAAGELFF. For the CDR3, the DNA is TGTGCCAGCAGCCTTCTGGCCGCCGGGGAGCTGTTTTTT.

This clonotype has just a few counts. V usage is TRBV2 and J usage is TRBJ2-2, with a possible D match to TRBD1 (6 bases). Between the trimmed V and J ends, which lost 6 bases and 4 bases, there was a span of 9 bases. This CDR3 comprises 13 residues. Germline values: CDR1 SNHLY, CDR2 FYNNEI. The CDR3 loop is CASSTQGTGELFF. Written as DNA, the CDR3 is TGTGCCAGCAGCACACAGGGCACCGGGGAGCTGTTTTTT. The full variable domain, in which reference TRBV2 and TRBJ2-2 provide the parts outside the CDR3, is EPEVTQTPSHQVTQMGQEVILRCVPISNHLYFYWYRQILGQKVEFLVSFYNNEISEKSEIFDDQFSVERPDGSNFTLKIRSTKLEDSAMYFCASSTQGTGELFFGEGSRLTVL.

This clonotype has ten or more counts. The rearrangement links TRBV28 to TRBJ1-4; perhaps TRBD1 as D (6 bases). Trimming pared 6 bases from V and 3 bases from J, leaving 14 bases between. Germline V gene lookup returns CDR1 MDHEN and CDR2 SYDVKM. CDR3 size: 15 residues. The CDR3, as DNA: TGTGCCAGCAGGCCCCGGGACATATCTAATGAAAAACTGTTTTTT. Translation gives CASRPRDISNEKLFF.

In DNA form, the CDR3 reads TGTGCCACCAGGGGGGCGGGGGATCCCTACAATGAGCAGTTCTTC. Its protein is CATRGAGDPYNEQFF. This sequence joins TRBV12-3 or TRBV12-4 and TRBJ2-1, with D tentatively TRBD1 or TRBD2 (7 bases each). Trimming shortened V by 10 bases and J by 2 bases, and 18 bases separated the two germline ends. The CDR3 has 15 residues.

This clonotype was seen more than once but under ten times. The chain's CDR3 is CSAEAGGRLADSTDTQYF. The CDR3 DNA follows: TGCAGTGCTGAGGCGGGGGGGAGACTAGCGGATAGCACAGATACGCAGTATTTT. The gene calls are TRBV20-1 and TRBJ2-3; 9 bases agree with TRBD2. In germline, CDR1 is DFQATT, CDR2 SNEGSKA (reference sequence). Trimming cost V 5 bases and J 0 bases; bases outside gene matches: 15. The CDR3 totals 18 residues.